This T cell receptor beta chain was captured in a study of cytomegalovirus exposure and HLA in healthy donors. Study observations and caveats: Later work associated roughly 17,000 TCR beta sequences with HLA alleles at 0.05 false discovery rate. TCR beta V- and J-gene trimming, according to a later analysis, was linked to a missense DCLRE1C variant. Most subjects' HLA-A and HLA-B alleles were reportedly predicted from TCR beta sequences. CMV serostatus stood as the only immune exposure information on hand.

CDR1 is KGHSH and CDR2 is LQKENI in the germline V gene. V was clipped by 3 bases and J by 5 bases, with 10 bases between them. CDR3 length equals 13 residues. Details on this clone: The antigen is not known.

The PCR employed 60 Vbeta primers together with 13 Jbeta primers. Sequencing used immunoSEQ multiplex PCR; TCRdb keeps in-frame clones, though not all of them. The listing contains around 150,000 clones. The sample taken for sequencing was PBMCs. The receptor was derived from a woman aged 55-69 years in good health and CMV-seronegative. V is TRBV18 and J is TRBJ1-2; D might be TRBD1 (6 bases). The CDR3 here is CASSPDGQYGYTF. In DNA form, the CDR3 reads TGTGCCAGCTCACCTGACGGACAGTATGGCTACACCTTC.